One TCR beta chain is described in this entry. This clonotype was found a few times. Its antigen is unknown. No qualities accompany the bases; no much larger clone lies one base away. The treatment or condition label here, explained by the study, means: in vitro stimulation with specific CMV peptide epitopes to enrich CMV-specific T cells. CDR1 and CDR2 are read off the germline V gene as MNHNS and SASEGT. The CDR3 goes from the cysteine to the phenylalanine over 16 residues. Only the CDR3 DNA stays, 48 bases, in frame from base 1. V gives up 5 bases and J gives up 3 bases, and the segment between their germline ends measures 17 bases. The record originates from a study of T cell repertoires in cytomegalovirus infection (dated by TCRdb to between 2018 and 2021). About the full investigation: Alongside well-studied HLA-B-restricted epitopes, the peptide stimulations were aimed at recently identified HLA-C-restricted CMV epitopes, whose presentation resists viral immunomodulation. The HLA type of each donor mattered for the analysis, because public TCR beta signatures pointed to carriage of CMV infection along with the matching HLA type. General findings and caveats noted by the study authors: In both this cohort and an independent cohort of under 450 donors, the cumulative frequency of public TCR beta family members distinguished carriers of CMV infection plus the relevant HLA type. The ex vivo response was dominated by HLA-C-restricted CMV-specific TCR beta clonotypes, and the single most frequent clonotype in two of eight donors was supplied by these HLA-C-restricted clonotypes.

These reads were obtained on an Illumina HiSeq 1500. The public reads were reprocessed in TCRdb via fastp at Q25 and MiXCR, keeping in-frame beta chains. Each CDR3 protein appears once, grouped with its most common genes and DNA. This sample comprises roughly 500,000 distinct CDR3 sequences, roughly 34% of them detected only once. 17% of the sample is held by the ten biggest clonotypes. The TCR sequence derives from a human donor in good health (CMV status not recorded). Some clones in this sample may be carry-over from other donors' samples. Sequenced material: cultured PBMCs, taken from culture after CMV antigen stimulation. The rearranged chain carries TRBV6-1 and TRBJ2-1; TRBD2 might be the D gene, on 6 matching bases. The CDR3 protein sequence reads: CASSYRAPRGYNEQFF. The DNA sequence is TGTGCCAGCAGTTATAGGGCTCCGCGGGGCTACAATGAGCAGTTCTTC.